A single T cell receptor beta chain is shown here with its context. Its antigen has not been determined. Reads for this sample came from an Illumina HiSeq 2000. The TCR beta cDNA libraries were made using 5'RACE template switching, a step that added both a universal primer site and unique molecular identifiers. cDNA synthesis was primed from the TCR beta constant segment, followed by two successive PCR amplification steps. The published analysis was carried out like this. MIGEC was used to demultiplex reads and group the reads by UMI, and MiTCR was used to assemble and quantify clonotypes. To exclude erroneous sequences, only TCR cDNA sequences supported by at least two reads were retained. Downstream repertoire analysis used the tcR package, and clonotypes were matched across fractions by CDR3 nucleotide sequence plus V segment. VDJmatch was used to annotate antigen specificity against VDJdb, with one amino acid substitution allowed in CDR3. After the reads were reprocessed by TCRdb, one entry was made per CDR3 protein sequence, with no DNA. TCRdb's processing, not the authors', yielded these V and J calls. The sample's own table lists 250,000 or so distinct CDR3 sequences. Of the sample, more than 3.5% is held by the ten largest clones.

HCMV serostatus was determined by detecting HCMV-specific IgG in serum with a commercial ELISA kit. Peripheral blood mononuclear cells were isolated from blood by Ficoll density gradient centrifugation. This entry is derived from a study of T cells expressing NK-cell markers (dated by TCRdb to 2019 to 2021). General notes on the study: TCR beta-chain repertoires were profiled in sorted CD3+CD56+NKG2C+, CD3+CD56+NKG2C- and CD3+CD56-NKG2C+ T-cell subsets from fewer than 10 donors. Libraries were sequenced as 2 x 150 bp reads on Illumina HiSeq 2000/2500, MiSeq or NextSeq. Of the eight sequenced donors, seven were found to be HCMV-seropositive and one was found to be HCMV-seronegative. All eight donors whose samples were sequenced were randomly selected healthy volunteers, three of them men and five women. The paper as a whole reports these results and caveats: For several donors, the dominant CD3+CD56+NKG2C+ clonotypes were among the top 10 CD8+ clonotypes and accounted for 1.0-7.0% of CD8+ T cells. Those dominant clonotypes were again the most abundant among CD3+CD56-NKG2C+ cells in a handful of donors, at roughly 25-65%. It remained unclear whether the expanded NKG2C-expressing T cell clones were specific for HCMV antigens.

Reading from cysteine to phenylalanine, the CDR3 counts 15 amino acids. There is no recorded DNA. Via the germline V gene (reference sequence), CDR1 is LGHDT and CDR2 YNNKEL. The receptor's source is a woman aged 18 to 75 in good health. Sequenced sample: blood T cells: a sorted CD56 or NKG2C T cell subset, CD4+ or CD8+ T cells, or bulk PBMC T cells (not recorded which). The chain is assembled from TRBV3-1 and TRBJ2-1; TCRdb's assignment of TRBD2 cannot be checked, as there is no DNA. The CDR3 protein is CASSLGTSGGYEQFF.